Each of the 15 T cell receptor beta chains below was sequenced from the same sample in a study of cytomegalovirus exposure and HLA in healthy donors. The PCR was carried out with 60 Vbeta primers and 13 Jbeta primers. Sequenced by immunoSEQ multiplex PCR; TCRdb stores in-frame clones only, minus some. This sample carries 150,000 to 200,000 clones, roughly 80% of them seen once, and the ten largest clones take around 5.8%. Material: PBMCs. These receptor sequences come from a male donor in good health and CMV-seropositive.

The genes are TRBV5-1 and TRBJ2-1, with 11 nucleotides matching TRBD2. J gave up 10 bases and V 1 base, and 10 bases lay outside the gene matches. Germline CDR1 and CDR2: SGHRS and YFSETQ. The CDR3 totals 16 residues. The DNA of the CDR3 is TGCGCCAGCAGCTTGATTGGTAGCGGGAGGGCCAGAGAGCAGTTCTTC. Its protein is CASSLIGSGRAREQFF.

This chain connects TRBV4-1 to TRBJ2-5; 12 nucleotides align to TRBD2. Germline assignment: CDR1 MGHRA and CDR2 YSYEKL. The junction had 5 bases not matched to a gene; V was cut back by 3 bases and J by 3 bases. The CDR3 totals 16 residues. CDR3 bases: TGCGCCAGCAGCCAGGGGACTAGCGGGCTTAAAGAGACCCAGTACTTC. This encodes CASSQGTSGLKETQYF.

The chain couples TRBV7-2 to TRBJ2-1; 11 bases are shared with TRBD2. CDR1 and CDR2 from the germline V gene are SGHTA and FQGNSA. The CDR3 length is 15 residues. V was pared by 3 bases and J by 6 bases, with 4 bases of the junction left unmatched. CDR3 residues: CASSLGTSGGNEQFF. CDR3 sequence (DNA): TGTGCCAGCAGCTTGGGGACTAGCGGTGGCAATGAGCAGTTCTTC. Full variable domain (rest looked up from reference TRBV7-2 and TRBJ2-1): GAGVSQSPSNKVTEKGKDVELRCDPISGHTALYWYRQSLGQGLEFLIYFQGNSAPDKSGLPSDRFSAERTGGSVSTLTIQRTQQEDSAVYLCASSLGTSGGNEQFFGPGTRLTVL.

The chain joins TRBV6-5 to TRBJ2-7; the D is unclear. This CDR3 is built from 14 residues. Per germline, CDR1 MNHEY and CDR2 SVGAGI. Trimming removed 0 bases at V and 2 bases at J, with 8 bases between. The CDR3 sequence is CASSYSSETYEQYF. CDR3 nucleotide sequence: TGTGCCAGCAGTTACTCTTCAGAAACCTACGAGCAGTACTTC.

J is TRBJ2-6 and V is TRBV10-3, with unresolved D. Germline loops: CDR1 ENHRY, CDR2 SYGVKD. CDR3 length: 14 residues. V shed 6 bases and J shed 2 bases, with 8 bases lying between them. The CDR3 protein is CAIRQDTGANVLTF. In DNA form, the CDR3 reads TGTGCCATCAGACAAGATACTGGGGCCAACGTCCTGACTTTC.

This clone was picked up one time. The chain is built from TRBV7-9 and TRBJ2-7, with a tentative D call TRBD1 (6 bases). CDR3 length: 14 amino acids. V lost 5 bases, J lost 6 bases, and 17 bases lay in between. In germline, CDR1 is SEHNR, CDR2 FQNEAQ (reference sequence). This CDR3 reads CASSPSGTRGEQYF. CDR3 DNA: TGTGCCAGCAGCCCCTCCGGGACCAGGGGCGAGCAGTACTTC.

The V and J genes are TRBV5-4 and TRBJ1-2; 7 nucleotides match TRBD1. Germline CDR1 SGHNT, CDR2 YYREEE (reference sequence). The CDR3 sequence is 13 residues long. V dropped 2 bases and J dropped 4; count of bases not matched to a gene: 2. CDR3 residues: CASSFRGTYGYTF. The CDR3 region has the DNA TGTGCCAGCAGCTTCAGGGGGACCTATGGCTACACCTTC.

The chain employs TRBV13 and TRBJ2-7; tentatively, D is TRBD1 (6 bases). The V gene's germline CDR1 is PRHDT and CDR2 FYEKMQ (reference sequence). The CDR3 runs to 15 residues. The germline V and J ends were trimmed by 8 bases and 3 bases, with 20 bases remaining between them. CDR3 sequence reads: CASSSSGDGYYEQYF. The CDR3 region has the DNA TGTGCCAGCTCAAGTTCAGGGGACGGGTACTACGAGCAGTACTTC. The full variable domain, completed using reference TRBV13 and TRBJ2-7, is AAGVIQSPRHLIKEKRETATLKCYPIPRHDTVYWYQQGPGQDPQFLISFYEKMQSDKGSIPDRFSAQQFSDYHSELNMSSLELGDSALYFCASSSSGDGYYEQYFGPGTRLTVT.

V is TRBV18 and J is TRBJ2-1, with 8 positions matching TRBD2. The CDR3 is 14 residues long. V shed 0 bases and J 7 bases; nucleotides not matched to a gene: 2. Germline-derived CDR1 and CDR2 are KGHSH and LQKENI. The CDR3 region has the DNA TGTGCCAGCTCACCACCAGCGGGAGATAATGAGCAGTTCTTC. The encoded protein is CASSPPAGDNEQFF.

CDR3 protein: CASSRTGTRTDTQYF. The CDR3 DNA sequence: TGTGCCAGCAGCAGGACAGGGACCCGCACAGATACGCAGTATTTT. The chain is built from TRBV7-9 and TRBJ2-3; 8 positions agree with TRBD1. The V segment lost 5 bases and the J segment 1 base; nucleotides outside the gene matches: 5. The CDR3 sequence is 15 residues long. Germline CDR1 reads SEHNR; CDR2 reads FQNEAQ (reference sequence).

This clone was picked up one time. The chain links TRBV6-1 to TRBJ2-7; 8 bases align to TRBD1. CDR3 length: 14 residues. Germline loops: CDR1 MNHNS, CDR2 SASEGT. The V gene end was trimmed by 1 base and the J gene end by 6 bases; junction bases not matched to a gene: 5. As DNA, the CDR3 is TGTGCCAGCAGTGAAGTGACAGGGGAGGTCGAGCAGTACTTC. Translation: CASSEVTGEVEQYF.

This chain uses TRBV21-1 with TRBJ2-5; TRBD2, the table's D call, was not compared with the DNA. TRBV21-1 is an annotated pseudogene. This CDR3 comprises 14 residues. The DNA for the CDR3 is TGTGCCAGCAGCAAACGGGGGAACCAAGAGACCCAGTACTTC. Protein product: CASSKRGNQETQYF.

Of note for this clone: Germline and junction disagree at one end, which may indicate a read error. CDR3 bases: TGTGCTAGCAGCCTTGGGACTGTGAATGAGCAGTTCTTC. Translating it yields CASSLGTVNEQFF. The chain uses TRBV7-7 and TRBJ2-1, with a weak D call TRBD2 (6 bases). Germline V gene data show CDR1 as SSHAT and CDR2 as FNYEAQ (reference sequence). The CDR3 totals 13 residues.

The chain uses TRBV10-3 and TRBJ2-7, with TRBD1 matching over 12 bases. V gave up 0 bases and J gave up 3 bases; unmatched junction bases: 3. From germline, CDR1 is ENHRY and CDR2 SYGVKD. The CDR3 spans 16 residues. CDR3 nucleotide sequence: TGTGCCATCAGTGAGTCGGGGACAGGGGGCCTCTACGAGCAGTACTTC. Protein product: CAISESGTGGLYEQYF.

This clone was detected only a few times. The genes are TRBV6-4 and TRBJ2-3, with TRBD2 matching 7 bases. Germline loops: CDR1 MRHNA, CDR2 SNTAGT. Unmatched junction bases numbered 0, after V lost 0 bases and J lost 0 bases. The CDR3 runs 15 residues. The CDR3 is CASSDSAGSTDTQYF. The CDR3 bases are TGTGCCAGCAGTGACTCAGCGGGGAGCACAGATACGCAGTATTTT.